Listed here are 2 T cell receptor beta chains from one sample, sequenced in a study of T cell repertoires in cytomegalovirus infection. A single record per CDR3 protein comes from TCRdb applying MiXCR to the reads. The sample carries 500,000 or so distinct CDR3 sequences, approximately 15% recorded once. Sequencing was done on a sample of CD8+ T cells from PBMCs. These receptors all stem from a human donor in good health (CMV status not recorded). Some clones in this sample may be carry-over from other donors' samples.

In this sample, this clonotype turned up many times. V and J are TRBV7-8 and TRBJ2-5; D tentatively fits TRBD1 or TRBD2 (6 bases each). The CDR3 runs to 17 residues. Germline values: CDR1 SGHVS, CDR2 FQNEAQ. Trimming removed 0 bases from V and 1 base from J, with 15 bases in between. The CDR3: CASSLAGFGGLQETQYF. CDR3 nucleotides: TGTGCCAGCAGCTTAGCAGGTTTCGGGGGCCTCCAAGAGACCCAGTACTTC.

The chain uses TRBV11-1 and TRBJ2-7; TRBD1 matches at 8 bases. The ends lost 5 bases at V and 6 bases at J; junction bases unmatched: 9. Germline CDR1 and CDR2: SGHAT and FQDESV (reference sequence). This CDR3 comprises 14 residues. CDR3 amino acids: CASSPRTGYGEQYF. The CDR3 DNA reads TGTGCCAGCAGCCCTAGGACAGGGTACGGCGAGCAGTACTTC.